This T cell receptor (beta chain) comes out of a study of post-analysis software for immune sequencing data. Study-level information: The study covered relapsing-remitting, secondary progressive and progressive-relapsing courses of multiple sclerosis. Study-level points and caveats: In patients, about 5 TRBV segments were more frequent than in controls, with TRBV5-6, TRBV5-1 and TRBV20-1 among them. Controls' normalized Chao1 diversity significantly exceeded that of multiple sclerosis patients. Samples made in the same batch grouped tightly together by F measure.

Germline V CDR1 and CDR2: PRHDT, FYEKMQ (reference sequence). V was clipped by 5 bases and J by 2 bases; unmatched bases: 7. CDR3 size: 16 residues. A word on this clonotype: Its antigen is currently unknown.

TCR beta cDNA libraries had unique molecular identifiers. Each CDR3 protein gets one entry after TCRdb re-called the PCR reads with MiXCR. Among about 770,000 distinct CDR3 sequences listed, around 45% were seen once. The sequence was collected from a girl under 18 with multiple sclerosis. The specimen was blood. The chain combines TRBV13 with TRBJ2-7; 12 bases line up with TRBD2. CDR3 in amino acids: CASSKNPSGRAYEQYF. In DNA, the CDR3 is TGTGCCAGCAGCAAGAACCCTAGCGGGAGGGCCTACGAGCAGTACTTC.